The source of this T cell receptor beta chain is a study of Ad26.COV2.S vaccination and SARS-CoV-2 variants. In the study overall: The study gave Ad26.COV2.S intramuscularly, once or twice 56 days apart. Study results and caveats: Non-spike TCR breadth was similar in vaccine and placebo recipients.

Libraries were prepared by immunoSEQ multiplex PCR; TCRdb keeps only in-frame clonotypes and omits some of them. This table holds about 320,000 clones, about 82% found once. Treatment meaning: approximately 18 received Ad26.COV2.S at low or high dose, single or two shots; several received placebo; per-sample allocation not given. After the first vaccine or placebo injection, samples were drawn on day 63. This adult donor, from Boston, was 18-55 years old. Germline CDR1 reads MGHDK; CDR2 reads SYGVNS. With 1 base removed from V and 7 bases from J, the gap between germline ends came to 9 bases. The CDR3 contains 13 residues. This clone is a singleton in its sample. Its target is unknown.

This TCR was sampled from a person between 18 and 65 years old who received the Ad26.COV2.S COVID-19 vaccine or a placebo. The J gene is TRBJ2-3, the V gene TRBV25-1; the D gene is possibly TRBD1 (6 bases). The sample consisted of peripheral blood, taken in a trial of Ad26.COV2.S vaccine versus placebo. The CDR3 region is CASSESDRHTQYF. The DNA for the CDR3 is TGTGCCAGCAGTGAATCGGACAGACATACGCAGTATTTT.